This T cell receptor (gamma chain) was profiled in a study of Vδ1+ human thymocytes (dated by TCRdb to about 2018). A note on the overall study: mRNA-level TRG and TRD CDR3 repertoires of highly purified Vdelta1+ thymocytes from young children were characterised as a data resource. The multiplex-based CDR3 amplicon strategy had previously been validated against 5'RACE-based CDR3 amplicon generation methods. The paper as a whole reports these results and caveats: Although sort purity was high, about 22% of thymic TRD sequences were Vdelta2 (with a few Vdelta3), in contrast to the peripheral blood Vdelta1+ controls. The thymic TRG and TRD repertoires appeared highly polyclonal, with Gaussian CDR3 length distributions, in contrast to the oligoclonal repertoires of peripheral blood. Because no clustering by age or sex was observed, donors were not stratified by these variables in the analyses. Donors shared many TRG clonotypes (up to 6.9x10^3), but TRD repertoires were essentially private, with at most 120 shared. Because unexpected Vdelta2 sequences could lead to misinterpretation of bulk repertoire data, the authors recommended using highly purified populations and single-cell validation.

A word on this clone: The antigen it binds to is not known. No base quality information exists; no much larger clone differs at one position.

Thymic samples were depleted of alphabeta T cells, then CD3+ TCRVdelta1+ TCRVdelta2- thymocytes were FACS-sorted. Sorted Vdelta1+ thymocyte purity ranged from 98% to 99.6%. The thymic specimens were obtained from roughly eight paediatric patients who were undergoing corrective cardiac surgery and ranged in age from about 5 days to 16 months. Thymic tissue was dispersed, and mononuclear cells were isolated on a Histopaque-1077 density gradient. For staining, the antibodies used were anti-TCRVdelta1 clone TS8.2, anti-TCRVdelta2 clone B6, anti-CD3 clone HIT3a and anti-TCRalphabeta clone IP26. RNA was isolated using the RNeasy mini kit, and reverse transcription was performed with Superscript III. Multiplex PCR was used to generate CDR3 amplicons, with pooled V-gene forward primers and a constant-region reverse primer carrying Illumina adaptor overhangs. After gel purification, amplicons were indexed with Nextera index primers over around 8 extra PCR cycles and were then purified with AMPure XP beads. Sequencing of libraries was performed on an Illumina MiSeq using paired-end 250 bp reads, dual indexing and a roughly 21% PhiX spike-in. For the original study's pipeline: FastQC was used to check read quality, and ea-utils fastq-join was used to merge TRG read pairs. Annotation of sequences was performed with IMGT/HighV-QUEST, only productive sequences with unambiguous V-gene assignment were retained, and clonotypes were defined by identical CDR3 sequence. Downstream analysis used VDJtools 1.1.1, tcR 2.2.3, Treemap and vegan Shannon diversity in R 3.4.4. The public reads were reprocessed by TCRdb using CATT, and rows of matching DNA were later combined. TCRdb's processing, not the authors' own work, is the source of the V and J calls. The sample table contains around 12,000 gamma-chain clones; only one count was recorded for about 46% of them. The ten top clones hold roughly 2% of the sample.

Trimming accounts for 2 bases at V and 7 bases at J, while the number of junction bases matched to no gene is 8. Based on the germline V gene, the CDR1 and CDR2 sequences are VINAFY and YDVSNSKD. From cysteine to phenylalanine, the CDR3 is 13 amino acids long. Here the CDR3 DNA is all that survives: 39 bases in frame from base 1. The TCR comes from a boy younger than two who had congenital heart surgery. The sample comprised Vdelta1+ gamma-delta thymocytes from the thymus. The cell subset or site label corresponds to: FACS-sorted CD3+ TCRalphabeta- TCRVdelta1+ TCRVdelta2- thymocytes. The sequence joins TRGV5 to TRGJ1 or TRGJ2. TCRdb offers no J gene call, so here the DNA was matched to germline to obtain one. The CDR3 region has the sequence CATWDTSWYKKLF. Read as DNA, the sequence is TGTGCCACCTGGGACACTTCGTGGTATAAGAAACTCTTT.